Below are 30 T cell receptor beta chains sequenced from a single sample in a study of cytomegalovirus exposure and HLA in healthy donors. 60 Vbeta and 13 Jbeta primers were used in PCR. Assay: immunoSEQ multiplex PCR; the TCRdb copy retains only in-frame clones and omits some. The sample records approximately 170,000 clones, 78% being singletons. Sequencing was carried out using PBMCs. These receptors all come from a woman aged 40 to 50 in good health and CMV-seropositive.

The CDR3 bases are TGTGCCGCTTCACAGGGGAACTATGGCTACACCTTC. Its protein is CAASQGNYGYTF. The V and J genes are TRBV10-3 and TRBJ1-2, with 7 positions matching TRBD1. The length of the CDR3 is 12 residues. Per germline, CDR1 ENHRY and CDR2 SYGVKD. The junction had 5 bases not matched to a gene; V was cut back by 11 bases and J by 2 bases.

The rearrangement joins TRBV15 to TRBJ2-5; D is possibly TRBD2 (6 bases). Germline V CDR1 and CDR2: LNHNV, YYDKDF (reference sequence). Deletions cut 7 bases from V and 2 bases from J, with 11 bases between. CDR3 length: 13 residues. CDR3: CATNRAGQETQYF. The CDR3 DNA sequence: TGTGCCACCAATAGGGCGGGACAAGAGACCCAGTACTTC.

The chain is built from TRBV11-2 and TRBJ2-7; no reliable D call. Trimming cost V 6 bases and J 1 base, with 16 bases left between them. The CDR3 length is 15 residues. Germline loops: CDR1 SGHAT, CDR2 FQNNGV. The CDR3 DNA reads as TGTGCCAGCAGTATCCGGTTGGTTGGTTCCTACGAGCAGTACTTC. Protein sequence: CASSIRLVGSYEQYF.

This clone was seen a single time. The V call is TRBV7-9, the J call TRBJ1-2; D possibly corresponds to TRBD1 (5 bases). Germline CDR1 is SEHNR and CDR2 is FQNEAQ (reference sequence). V dropped 3 bases and J dropped 8 bases, with 10 bases sitting between them. The CDR3 covers 12 residues. CDR3 coding DNA: TGTGCCAGCAGCTTCGGGGGAGGCGGCTACACCTTC. Residues: CASSFGGGGYTF. The whole variable domain, remainder taken from reference TRBV7-9 and TRBJ1-2, is DTGVSQNPRHKITKRGQNVTFRCDPISEHNRLYWYRQTLGQGPEFLTYFQNEAQLEKSRLLSDRFSAERPKGSFSTLEIQRTEQGDSAMYLCASSFGGGGYTFGSGTRLTVV.

About this clone itself: Other nucleotide sequences in the sample specify the same CDR3. The chain employs TRBV15 and TRBJ1-1; D call uncertain. V dropped 1 base and J dropped 2 bases, with 14 bases sitting between them. The germline V gene has CDR1 LNHNV and CDR2 YYDKDF (reference sequence). The CDR3 runs to 16 residues. CDR3 loop: CATSRVVGRGNTEAFF. In nucleotides, the CDR3 is TGTGCCACCAGCAGAGTTGTAGGGAGAGGTAACACTGAAGCTTTCTTT. Filled out from reference TRBV15 and TRBJ1-1, the complete variable domain reads DAMVIQNPRYQVTQFGKPVTLSCSQTLNHNVMYWYQQKSSQAPKLLFHYYDKDFNNEADTPDNFQSRRPNTSFCFLDIRSPGLGDTAMYLCATSRVVGRGNTEAFFGQGTRLTVV.

The chain uses TRBV5-6 and TRBJ2-7; 9 nucleotides align to TRBD1. V lost 4 bases and J lost 0; bases outside the gene matches: 8. The CDR3 loop spans 16 amino acids. Germline CDR1 reads SGHDT; CDR2 reads YYEEEE. The CDR3 reads CASSGEQGAHSYEQYF. The CDR3 region has the DNA TGTGCCAGCAGCGGAGAACAGGGGGCCCACTCCTACGAGCAGTACTTC.

This clone showed up just a few times. The V gene is TRBV6-1, the J gene TRBJ1-4; D is possibly TRBD1 (6 bases). The V end lost 6 bases, the J end lost 3 bases, and 14 bases lay between the germline ends. The length of the CDR3 is 15 residues. Germline CDR1 reads MNHNS; CDR2 reads SASEGT. Here the CDR3 DNA reads TGTGCCAGCAGCCCTCAGGGGCTCTCTAATGAAAAACTGTTTTTT. Protein: CASSPQGLSNEKLFF.

As regards this clone: The junction departs from the called germline gene at one end, perhaps through a read error. The chain has TRBV7-9 and TRBJ1-5; a weak D match, TRBD1 (5 bases). Germline lookup yields CDR1 SEHNR and CDR2 FQNEAQ (reference sequence). The CDR3 loop spans 14 amino acids. The CDR3 sequence is CSSSSAGGDQPQHF. The CDR3 nucleotides read TGTTCCAGCAGCTCCGCAGGAGGGGATCAGCCCCAGCATTTT.

This chain joins TRBV5-1 and TRBJ1-4; TRBD1 is a possible D gene (6 bases). The germline V and J ends were trimmed by 1 base and 3 bases, with 10 bases remaining between them. Germline CDR1 is SGHRS and CDR2 is YFSETQ. The length of the CDR3 is 15 residues. DNA of the CDR3: TGCGCCAGCAGCTTGTTCCCAGGGGCTAATGAAAAACTGTTTTTT. Its protein is CASSLFPGANEKLFF.

This sequence joins TRBV5-6 and TRBJ2-7; no clear D gene. Looked up from germline, CDR1 is SGHDT and CDR2 is YYEEEE. This CDR3 region has 13 residues. Deletions cut 3 bases from V and 4 bases from J, with 11 bases between. The CDR3 spells CASSSTVMYEQYF. CDR3 nucleotide sequence: TGTGCCAGCAGCTCAACAGTTATGTACGAGCAGTACTTC.

This sequence joins TRBV15 and TRBJ2-7; D might be TRBD1 (5 bases). V lost 0 bases to trimming and J lost 4 bases, with 7 bases between them. The CDR3 length is 13 residues. Germline V gene lookup returns CDR1 LNHNV and CDR2 YYDKDF (reference sequence). The CDR3 DNA reads as TGTGCCACCAGCAGAGACCAGGGATACGAGCAGTACTTC. It translates to CATSRDQGYEQYF. Full variable domain (remainder filled in from reference TRBV15 and TRBJ2-7): DAMVIQNPRYQVTQFGKPVTLSCSQTLNHNVMYWYQQKSSQAPKLLFHYYDKDFNNEADTPDNFQSRRPNTSFCFLDIRSPGLGDTAMYLCATSRDQGYEQYFGPGTRLTVT.

The rearrangement uses TRBV27 and TRBJ1-1, with a possible D match to TRBD1 (5 bases). V was cut by 3 bases and J by 3 bases, with 11 bases left in between. This CDR3 has 14 residues. Germline lookup yields CDR1 MNHEY and CDR2 SMNVEV (reference sequence). This CDR3 is CASSFLPRDTEAFF. The CDR3 nucleotides are TGTGCCAGCAGTTTCCTTCCCAGGGACACTGAAGCTTTCTTT.

The rearrangement uses TRBV5-4 and TRBJ2-5; D unclear. V was trimmed by 0 bases and J by 3 bases, leaving 6 bases between them. CDR3 length: 13 residues. Germline V lookup: CDR1 SGHNT, CDR2 YYREEE (reference sequence). The CDR3 nucleotides are TGTGCCAGCAGCTTGGGGCTAGAAGAGACCCAGTACTTC. This codes for CASSLGLEETQYF.

The chain employs TRBV7-2 and TRBJ1-2; TRBD1 might be the D (6 bases). CDR1 is SGHTA, CDR2 FQGNSA, per germline. The CDR3 is 16 amino acids. The V gene lost 0 bases and the J gene lost 2 bases, with 13 bases spanning the gap. The CDR3 reads CASSLAVTDRNYGYTF. For the CDR3, the DNA is TGTGCCAGCAGCTTAGCGGTAACGGACAGAAACTATGGCTACACCTTC.

This clone has a handful of counts. The rearrangement links TRBV7-2 to TRBJ1-5, with a weak D call TRBD1 (6 bases). V lost 5 bases and J 1 base, leaving 18 bases between the germline ends. CDR1 and CDR2 (germline): SGHTA, FQGNSA. The CDR3 runs to 17 residues. The CDR3 here is CASSPTQRTDSNQPQHF. CDR3 DNA: TGTGCCAGCAGCCCCACCCAGAGGACAGACAGCAATCAGCCCCAGCATTTT.

V gene TRBV19 combines with J gene TRBJ1-3; no reliable D call. Per the germline V gene, CDR1 is LNHDA and CDR2 is SQIVND (reference sequence). The V and J ends lost 6 bases and 0 bases respectively, with 12 bases between them. This CDR3 is built from 15 residues. CDR3: CASSQDGSSGNTIYF. The CDR3 coding sequence is TGTGCCAGTAGCCAAGACGGGAGCTCTGGAAACACCATATATTTT.

The V call is TRBV30, the J call TRBJ1-1, with D hard to call. Germline-derived CDR1 and CDR2 are GTSNPN and SVGIG (reference sequence). The CDR3 extends over 13 amino acids. Trimming stripped 0 bases from V and 4 bases from J, with 9 bases between. CDR3 in DNA: TGTGCCTGGAGTGTTAGGAGCCCCACTGAAGCTTTCTTT. As protein: CAWSVRSPTEAFF.

This chain uses TRBV7-3 with TRBJ2-1; 9 bases line up with TRBD2. CDR1 is SGHTA and CDR2 is FQGTGA in the germline V gene. CDR3 length equals 15 residues. V gave up 3 bases and J gave up 4 bases; unmatched junction bases: 4. This chain's CDR3 is CASSFRAGGYNEQFF. The CDR3 nucleotides are TGTGCCAGCAGCTTTAGGGCGGGGGGGTACAATGAGCAGTTCTTC.

The CDR3 nucleotides read TGCGCCAGCAAAAGGGGGACTAGCGGGGGGGCCGTCTACAATGAGCAGTTCTTC. This sequence encodes CASKRGTSGGAVYNEQFF. This sequence joins TRBV5-1 and TRBJ2-1, with 16 bases lining up with TRBD2. Germline loops: CDR1 SGHRS, CDR2 YFSETQ. The CDR3 totals 18 residues. Trimming at V came to 6 bases and at J to 3 bases, leaving 9 bases not matched to a gene.

This clone was counted a few times. The chain carries TRBV7-3 and TRBJ1-1; unclear D gene. Germline-derived CDR1 and CDR2 are SGHTA and FQGTGA. V was clipped by 0 bases and J by 0 bases, with 5 bases between them. The CDR3 covers 14 residues. The CDR3 coding sequence is TGTGCCAGCAGCTTAACCAACATGAACACTGAAGCTTTCTTT. Protein product: CASSLTNMNTEAFF.

V usage is TRBV9 and J usage is TRBJ1-2, with 7 nucleotides matching TRBD1. V lost 3 bases, J lost 5 bases, and 7 bases stayed unmatched. The CDR3 is 14 amino acids. CDR1 and CDR2 from the germline V gene are SGDLS and YYNGEE. The CDR3 protein is CASSAVTGSYGYTF. The CDR3 bases are TGTGCCAGCAGCGCGGTGACAGGGAGTTATGGCTACACCTTC.

V is TRBV28 and J is TRBJ1-2; possible D gene TRBD1, 5 bases. With 8 bases removed from V and 0 bases from J, the gap between germline ends came to 13 bases. The germline CDR1 and CDR2 sequences are MDHEN and SYDVKM. There are 14 residues in the CDR3. The CDR3 spells CASHQGYSNYGYTF. The CDR3 DNA sequence: TGTGCCAGCCATCAGGGCTATTCTAACTATGGCTACACCTTC.

This chain joins TRBV7-8 and TRBJ1-5, with 7 bases fitting TRBD1. This CDR3 region has 14 residues. Germline V CDR1 and CDR2: SGHVS, FQNEAQ. Trimming cost V 6 bases and J 6 bases; bases outside gene matches: 8. The DNA for the CDR3 is TGTGCCAGCAGACCGACAGGGTTCGGTCAGCCCCAGCATTTT. Translation gives CASRPTGFGQPQHF.

CDR3 protein: CASSRQGANGGELFF. The CDR3 bases are TGCGCCAGCAGCCGACAGGGGGCGAACGGCGGGGAGCTGTTTTTT. The rearrangement joins TRBV5-1 to TRBJ2-2, with 10 positions matching TRBD1. The CDR3 covers 15 residues. The V segment lost 4 bases and the J segment 7 bases; nucleotides outside the gene matches: 7. Germline V gives CDR1 SGHRS, CDR2 YFSETQ. Based on the CDR3 plus reference TRBV5-1 and TRBJ2-2, the full variable domain is KAGVTQTPRYLIKTRGQQVTLSCSPISGHRSVSWYQQTPGQGLQFLFEYFSETQRNKGNFPGRFSGRQFSNSRSEMNVSTLELGDSALYLCASSRQGANGGELFFGEGSRLTVL.

The chain carries TRBV7-6 and TRBJ2-7, with TRBD1 matching over 7 bases. CDR3 length equals 13 residues. Germline CDR1 and CDR2: SGHVS and FNYEAQ. The junction had 9 bases not matched to a gene; V was cut back by 1 base and J by 12 bases. The CDR3, as DNA: TGTGCCAGCAGCTTAGATGGCACAGGGGAATTGTACTTC. This sequence encodes CASSLDGTGELYF.

The CDR3 loop is CASSADRGYGYTF. CDR3 nucleotide sequence: TGTGCCAGCAGCGCGGACAGGGGTTATGGCTACACCTTC. The chain carries TRBV6-1 and TRBJ1-2; 9 nucleotides line up with TRBD1. There are 13 residues in the CDR3. From germline, CDR1 is MNHNS and CDR2 SASEGT. The V segment lost 6 bases and the J segment 5 bases; nucleotides outside the gene matches: 4.

The sample holds one count of this clone. The chain has TRBV19 and TRBJ1-4, with D perhaps matching TRBD1 (5 bases). Looked up from germline, CDR1 is LNHDA and CDR2 is SQIVND (reference sequence). There are 14 residues in the CDR3. V lost 3 bases and J lost 3, with 8 bases in between. CDR3 in DNA: TGTGCCAGTAGTATCACGGGGGCTAATGAAAAACTGTTTTTT. The encoded protein is CASSITGANEKLFF.

The rearrangement uses TRBV7-6 and TRBJ2-5, with D possibly being TRBD2 (6 bases). Looked up from germline, CDR1 is SGHVS and CDR2 is FNYEAQ. This CDR3 region has 16 residues. V was pared by 6 bases and J by 3 bases, with 20 bases between. For the CDR3, the DNA is TGTGCCAGCAGTCCGGAAACCGGGACTTTCAAAGAGACCCAGTACTTC. It is translated as CASSPETGTFKETQYF.

The V and J genes are TRBV6-5 and TRBJ2-7, with D uncertain. This CDR3 has 10 amino acids. V gave up 7 bases and J gave up 6 bases, with 7 bases separating them. Germline CDR1 is MNHEY and CDR2 is SVGAGI. CDR3 sequence: CASIVSEQYF. CDR3 sequence (DNA): TGTGCCAGCATAGTCTCCGAGCAGTACTTC.

This sequence joins TRBV19 and TRBJ2-2; the D is unclear. In germline, CDR1 is LNHDA, CDR2 SQIVND (reference sequence). The CDR3 extends over 13 amino acids. V gave up 6 bases and J gave up 4 bases, with 9 bases separating them. The CDR3 loop reads CASRRVFTGELFF. CDR3 bases: TGTGCCAGTAGACGGGTCTTCACCGGGGAGCTGTTTTTT.